Listed here are 4 T cell receptor beta chains from one sample, sequenced in a study of early T cells in non-severe SARS-CoV-2 infection. TCRdb analysed the 5' RACE reads with MiXCR anew, one entry per CDR3 protein. The repertoire holds tens of thousands of distinct CDR3 sequences, about an eighth seen once, with 5.5% to 6% in the top ten. The material sequenced was whole blood, taken at baseline. The receptors were gathered from an adult who was a healthcare worker with PCR-confirmed SARS-CoV-2 infection or an uninfected control (not recorded which).

The chain carries TRBV5-5 and TRBJ2-2; 12 bases map to TRBD2. The junction had 6 bases not matched to a gene; V was cut back by 5 bases and J by 7 bases. The CDR3 is made up of 15 amino acids. Per the germline V gene, CDR1 is SGHKS and CDR2 is YYEKEE (reference sequence). CDR3 sequence reads: CASSRLAGDGGELFF. As DNA, the CDR3 is TGTGCCAGCAGTCGACTAGCGGGGGACGGCGGGGAGCTGTTTTTT. The complete variable domain, with remaining parts taken from reference TRBV5-5 and TRBJ2-2, reads DAGVTQSPTHLIKTRGQQVTLRCSPISGHKSVSWYQQVLGQGPQFIFQYYEKEERGRGNFPDRFSARQFPNYSSELNVNALLLGDSALYLCASSRLAGDGGELFFGEGSRLTVL.

This clonotype was seen ten or more times. V and J are TRBV29-1 and TRBJ2-5; 10 bases align to TRBD2. From germline, CDR1 is SQVTM and CDR2 ANQGSEA. The CDR3 has 14 amino acids. V shed 4 bases, J shed 4 bases, and the junction held 6 bases outside the gene matches. CDR3 residues: CSVAPSGSPETQYF. CDR3 nucleotides: TGCAGCGTTGCCCCTAGCGGGAGTCCAGAGACCCAGTACTTC. The complete variable domain, with remaining parts taken from reference TRBV29-1 and TRBJ2-5, reads SAVISQKPSRDICQRGTSLTIQCQVDSQVTMMFWYRQQPGQSLTLIATANQGSEATYESGFVIDKFPISRPNLTFSTLTVSNMSPEDSSIYLCSVAPSGSPETQYFGPGTRLLVL.

This clonotype was counted at least ten times. The chain recombines TRBV7-9 with TRBJ2-7; D uncertain. This CDR3 region has 14 residues. Germline V CDR1 and CDR2: SEHNR, FQNEAQ (reference sequence). Trimming took 2 bases from V and 3 from J, leaving 11 bases between them. Written as DNA, the CDR3 is TGTGCCAGCAGCTTATCTCGCGGAGACTACGAGCAGTACTTC. Encoded protein: CASSLSRGDYEQYF.

This clonotype has at least ten counts. The chain has TRBV20-1 and TRBJ2-3; D unresolved. V was cut by 5 bases and J by 4 bases, with 10 bases left in between. The CDR3 has 12 residues. The V gene's germline CDR1 is DFQATT and CDR2 SNEGSKA (reference sequence). The DNA of the CDR3 is TGCAGTGCTCACCCACGGGCAGATACGCAGTATTTT. Translating it yields CSAHPRADTQYF.